Presented here are 17 T cell receptor beta chains from one specimen sequenced in a study of control samples from healthy donors and cancer patients. Produced via immunoSEQ multiplex PCR; TCRdb's table is partial and in-frame only. The table records some 150,000 clones, about 89% of them present only once. Specimen: blood. The receptors shown here come from a man between 18 and 35 years old in good health.

The rearrangement joins TRBV5-4 to TRBJ2-7, with a tentative D call TRBD2 (7 bases). Germline loops: CDR1 SGHNT, CDR2 YYREEE (reference sequence). CDR3 length equals 14 residues. V shed 1 base and J shed 3 bases, with 11 bases lying between them. CDR3 residues: CASSLRGAHYEQYF. The DNA for the CDR3 is TGTGCCAGCAGCTTGCGGGGGGCCCACTACGAGCAGTACTTC.

This rearrangement joins TRBV5-1 to TRBJ2-3; the match to TRBD1 covers 8 bases. CDR1 and CDR2 (germline): SGHRS, YFSETQ. V shed 4 bases, J shed 1 base, and the junction held 5 bases outside the gene matches. The CDR3 length is 15 residues. CDR3 in amino acids: CASSTPGQGTDTQYF. The CDR3 nucleotides are TGCGCCAGCAGCACTCCGGGACAGGGCACAGATACGCAGTATTTT.

The chain combines TRBV7-9 with TRBJ2-3, with no clear D. The V gene's germline CDR1 is SEHNR and CDR2 FQNEAQ (reference sequence). Trimming took 3 bases from V and 0 from J, leaving 7 bases between them. The CDR3 is 14 amino acids. The DNA for the CDR3 is TGTGCCAGCAGCTTTCCGACTAGCACAGATACGCAGTATTTT. Translation gives CASSFPTSTDTQYF.

This clone occurred once. This chain joins TRBV7-9 and TRBJ1-1; D ambiguous. The CDR3 has 19 residues. The V end lost 5 bases, the J end lost 0 bases, and 25 bases lay between the germline ends. The germline V gene encodes CDR1 SEHNR and CDR2 FQNEAQ (reference sequence). The CDR3: CASSPSGVQLLNLNTEAFF. Written as DNA, the CDR3 is TGTGCCAGCAGCCCTTCTGGGGTACAGCTTCTAAACTTGAACACTGAAGCTTTCTTT.

This chain joins TRBV19 and TRBJ1-5; D possibly corresponds to TRBD1 (5 bases). The germline gives CDR1 LNHDA, CDR2 SQIVND (reference sequence). This CDR3 contains 16 residues. V lost 3 bases, J lost 0 bases, and 12 bases lay in between. This CDR3 is CASSMAGLYSNQPQHF. The DNA of the CDR3 is TGTGCCAGTAGTATGGCGGGACTCTATAGCAATCAGCCCCAGCATTTT.

The table lists this clone with a count of one. This chain joins TRBV5-6 and TRBJ1-1; D gene uncertain. The CDR3 totals 17 residues. CDR1 and CDR2 from the germline V gene are SGHDT and YYEEEE. V dropped 4 bases and J dropped 0 bases, with 19 bases sitting between them. The CDR3 DNA reads TGTGCCAGCAGCCGGAGATTAAACCATTTGATGAACACTGAAGCTTTCTTT. Its protein is CASSRRLNHLMNTEAFF.

The V gene is TRBV6-5, the J gene TRBJ2-1; perhaps D is TRBD1 or TRBD2 (6 bases each). The ends were cut back, 8 bases at V and 9 bases at J, with 17 bases in the middle. The CDR3 is 13 amino acids. The germline CDR1 and CDR2 sequences are MNHEY and SVGAGI. The CDR3 is CASSGGGKGEQFF. CDR3 bases: TGTGCCAGCTCTGGAGGGGGGAAAGGTGAGCAGTTCTTC.

The V gene is TRBV19, the J gene TRBJ2-1; TRBD2 matches 7 bases. V dropped 2 bases and J dropped 9; count of bases not matched to a gene: 13. There are 16 residues in the CDR3. CDR1 is LNHDA, CDR2 SQIVND, per germline (reference sequence). In DNA form, the CDR3 reads TGTGCCAGTAGTATATTCGGCGGGGGTTGGCCAGGTGAGCAGTTCTTC. Residues: CASSIFGGGWPGEQFF.

The rearrangement uses TRBV12-3 or TRBV12-4 and TRBJ1-2; 9 bases line up with TRBD1. The length of the CDR3 is 13 residues. V lost 6 bases, J lost 7 bases, and 6 bases stayed unmatched. In nucleotides, the CDR3 is TGTGCCAGCAGGGGGACAGGGTTGGGTGGCTACACCTTC. Amino acid sequence: CASRGTGLGGYTF.

In DNA form, the CDR3 reads TGCGCCAGCCAGACCGGGACAGGGCATGTTTCACCCCTCCACTTT. As protein: CASQTGTGHVSPLHF. V gene TRBV5-1 combines with J gene TRBJ1-6; 9 nucleotides match TRBD1. CDR3 length equals 15 residues. CDR1 and CDR2 (germline): SGHRS, YFSETQ. V trimming: 7 bases; J trimming: 9 bases; junction bases outside the gene matches: 11.

The rearrangement uses TRBV15 and TRBJ2-7; 11 nucleotides align to TRBD1. The CDR3 consists of 13 residues. The V gene's germline CDR1 is LNHNV and CDR2 YYDKDF (reference sequence). V shed 3 bases, J shed 5 bases, and the junction held 0 bases outside the gene matches. CDR3 in amino acids: CATSRDRGHEQYF. CDR3 DNA: TGTGCCACCAGCAGGGACAGGGGGCACGAGCAGTACTTC.

This clone was found once. CDR3 DNA sequence: TGCGCCAGCAGCAGAGGGGGAGTTGCCTCGGATTCACCCCTCCACTTT. It translates to CASSRGGVASDSPLHF. The rearrangement joins TRBV5-1 to TRBJ1-6; D perhaps matches TRBD1 (6 bases). The V gene's germline CDR1 is SGHRS and CDR2 YFSETQ. V lost 4 bases and J lost 8, with 19 bases in between. CDR3 length: 16 amino acids.

The genes are TRBV7-9 and TRBJ1-1; D possibly corresponds to TRBD1 (5 bases). V was cut by 1 base and J by 11 bases, with 11 bases left in between. The CDR3 contains 12 residues. Looked up from germline, CDR1 is SEHNR and CDR2 is FQNEAQ (reference sequence). This CDR3 is CASSLEQDGAFF. The CDR3, as DNA: TGTGCCAGCAGCTTAGAACAGGATGGCGCTTTCTTT.

V gene TRBV5-6 combines with J gene TRBJ1-4; D is uncertain. The CDR3 loop spans 15 amino acids. Germline V CDR1 and CDR2: SGHDT, YYEEEE. V lost 1 base, J lost 7 bases, and 14 bases lay in between. This CDR3 reads CASSLFWAEGEKLFF. The CDR3 DNA reads TGTGCCAGCAGCTTGTTTTGGGCGGAGGGTGAAAAACTGTTTTTT.

The rearrangement uses TRBV2 and TRBJ2-3; 8 bases are shared with TRBD2. The germline V gene encodes CDR1 SNHLY and CDR2 FYNNEI. The CDR3 is 14 residues long. V lost 6 bases and J lost 5; bases outside the gene matches: 7. The CDR3 DNA sequence: TGTGCCAGCAGGCATCGGGGGGGTATAGATACGCAGTATTTT. Protein product: CASRHRGGIDTQYF.

The chain combines TRBV4-1 with TRBJ2-7; a possible D gene is TRBD2 (5 bases). CDR3 size: 16 residues. Deletions cut 0 bases from V and 4 bases from J, with 16 bases between. CDR1 is MGHRA, CDR2 YSYEKL, per germline. The CDR3 loop reads CASSQDQTSSAYEQYF. In DNA form, the CDR3 reads TGCGCCAGCAGCCAAGATCAAACTAGTTCGGCGTACGAGCAGTACTTC.

The rearrangement joins TRBV5-1 to TRBJ2-7; perhaps TRBD1 as D (5 bases). The length of the CDR3 is 14 residues. Per germline, CDR1 SGHRS and CDR2 YFSETQ. Deletions cut 0 bases from V and 2 bases from J, with 9 bases between. CDR3 nucleotides: TGCGCCAGCAGCTTGGGTGGGGCGACCTACGAGCAGTACTTC. It specifies CASSLGGATYEQYF.